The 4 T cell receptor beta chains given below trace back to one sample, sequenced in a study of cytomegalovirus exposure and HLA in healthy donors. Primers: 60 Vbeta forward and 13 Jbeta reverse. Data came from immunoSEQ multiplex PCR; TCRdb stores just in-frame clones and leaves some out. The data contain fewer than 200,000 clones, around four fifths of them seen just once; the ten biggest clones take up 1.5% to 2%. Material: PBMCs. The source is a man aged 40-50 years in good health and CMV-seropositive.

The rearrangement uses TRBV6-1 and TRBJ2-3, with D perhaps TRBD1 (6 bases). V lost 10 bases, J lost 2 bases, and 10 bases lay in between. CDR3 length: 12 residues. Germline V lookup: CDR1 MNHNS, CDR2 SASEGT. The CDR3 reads CAIRGTTDTQYF. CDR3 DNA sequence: TGTGCCATAAGGGGGACCACAGATACGCAGTATTTT.

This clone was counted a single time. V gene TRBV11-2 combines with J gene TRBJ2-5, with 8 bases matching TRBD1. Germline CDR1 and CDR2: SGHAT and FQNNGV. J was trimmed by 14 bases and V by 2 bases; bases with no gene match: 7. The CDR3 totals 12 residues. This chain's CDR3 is CASSLPPGQAYF. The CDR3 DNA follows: TGTGCCAGCAGCTTACCCCCGGGACAGGCCTACTTC.

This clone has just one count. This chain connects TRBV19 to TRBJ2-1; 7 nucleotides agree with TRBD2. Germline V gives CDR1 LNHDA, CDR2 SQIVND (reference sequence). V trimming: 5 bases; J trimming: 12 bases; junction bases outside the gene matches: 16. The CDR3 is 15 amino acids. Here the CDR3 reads CASSPGLVITIGQFF. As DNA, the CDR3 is TGTGCCAGTAGTCCTGGACTAGTAATCACAATCGGGCAGTTCTTC. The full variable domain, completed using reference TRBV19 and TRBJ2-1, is DGGITQSPKYLFRKEGQNVTLSCEQNLNHDAMYWYRQDPGQGLRLIYYSQIVNDFQKGDIAEGYSVSREKKESFPLTVTSAQKNPTAFYLCASSPGLVITIGQFFGPGTRLTVL.

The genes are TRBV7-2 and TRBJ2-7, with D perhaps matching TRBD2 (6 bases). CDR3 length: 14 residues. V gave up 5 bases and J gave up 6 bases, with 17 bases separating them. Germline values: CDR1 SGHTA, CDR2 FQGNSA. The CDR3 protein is CASSRGGLPPEQYF. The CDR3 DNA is TGTGCCAGCAGCCGAGGAGGGCTCCCCCCCGAGCAGTACTTC.